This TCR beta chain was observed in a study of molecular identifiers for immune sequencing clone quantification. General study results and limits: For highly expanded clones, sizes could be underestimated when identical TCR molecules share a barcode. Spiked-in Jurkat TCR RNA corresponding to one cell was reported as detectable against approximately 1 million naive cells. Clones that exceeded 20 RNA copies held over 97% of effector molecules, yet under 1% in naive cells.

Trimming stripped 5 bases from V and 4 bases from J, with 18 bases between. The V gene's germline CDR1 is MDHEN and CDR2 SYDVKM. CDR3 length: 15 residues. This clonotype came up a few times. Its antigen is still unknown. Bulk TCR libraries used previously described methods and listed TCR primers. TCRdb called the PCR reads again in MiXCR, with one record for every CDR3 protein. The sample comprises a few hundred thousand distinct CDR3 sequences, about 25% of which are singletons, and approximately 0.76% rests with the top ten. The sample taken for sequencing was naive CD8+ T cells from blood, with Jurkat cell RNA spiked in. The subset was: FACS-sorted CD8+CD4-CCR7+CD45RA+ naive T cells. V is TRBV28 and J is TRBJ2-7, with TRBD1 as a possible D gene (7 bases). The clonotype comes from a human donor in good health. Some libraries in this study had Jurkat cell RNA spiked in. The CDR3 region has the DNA TGTGCCAGCAGTCAAACCGCGGGACAGTCTTACGAGCAGTACTTC. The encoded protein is CASSQTAGQSYEQYF. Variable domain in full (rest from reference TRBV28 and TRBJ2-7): DVKVTQSSRYLVKRTGEKVFLECVQDMDHENMFWYRQDPGLGLRLIYFSYDVKMKEKGDIPEGYSVSREKKERFSLILESASTNQTSMYLCASSQTAGQSYEQYFGPGTRLTVT.